These T cell receptor beta chains were read from a single sample in a study of T cells in Graves' hyperthyroidism and ophthalmopathy. TCRdb reanalysed the multiplex PCR reads using MiXCR and keeps one entry per CDR3 protein. The table lists about 580,000 distinct CDR3 sequences, more than 11% of them singletons. The source material was blood. Receptors were obtained from a woman in her 30s with Graves' hyperthyroidism that later progressed to Graves' ophthalmopathy. The CDR3 runs from the conserved cysteine through the conserved F or W. The order of the fields is clone size, J gene, V gene, D gene, CDR3 protein, CDR3 DNA. D genes are given only for firm matches. Clone size is shown for a subset of rows, as once, few, many or a class of expanded clone.

>-|TRBJ2-7|TRBV3-1|-
CASSQDDLSYEQYF
TGTGCCAGCAGTCAAGACGACCTATCCTACGAGCAGTACTTC
>-|TRBJ1-5|TRBV6-4|-
CASSIGTDRNQPQHF
TGTGCCAGCAGTATAGGGACGGACCGCAATCAGCCCCAGCATTTT
>many|TRBJ2-7|TRBV15|TRBD1
CATSTTTGPYEQYF
TGTGCCACCAGCACCACGACAGGGCCTTACGAGCAGTACTTC
>-|TRBJ1-2|TRBV4-1|-
CASSQEFTGVYGYTF
TGCGCCAGCAGCCAAGAATTTACGGGTGTTTATGGCTACACCTTC
>-|TRBJ1-5|TRBV7-3|TRBD1
CASSTGANQPQHF
TGTGCCAGCAGCACAGGGGCCAATCAGCCCCAGCATTTT
>many|TRBJ2-1|TRBV20-1|-
CSARDTDQLNEQFF
TGCAGTGCTAGAGATACAGACCAACTCAATGAGCAGTTCTTC
>many|TRBJ2-7|TRBV12-3/TRBV12-4|TRBD2
CASSFTAGEGEQYF
TGTGCCAGCAGTTTTACAGCGGGAGAAGGAGAGCAGTACTTC
>many|TRBJ1-1|TRBV15|-
CATSRVALFGRKKTEAFF
TGTGCCACCAGCAGAGTGGCTCTGTTTGGGCGAAAGAAAACTGAAGCTTTCTTT
>-|TRBJ1-1|TRBV3-1|TRBD1
CASKDRWNTEAFF
TGTGCCAGCAAGGACAGGTGGAACACTGAAGCTTTCTTT
>many|TRBJ2-2|TRBV28|TRBD1
CASSPGTGAAGELFF
TGTGCCAGCAGCCCTGGGACAGGGGCGGCCGGGGAGCTGTTTTTT
>few|TRBJ2-1|TRBV29-1|TRBD2
CSVPSALAGNNEQFF
TGCAGCGTTCCCTCAGCACTAGCGGGAAACAATGAGCAGTTCTTC
>many|TRBJ2-2|TRBV2|TRBD1
CASSYRGSHLGAGELFF
TGTGCCAGCAGTTACAGGGGTAGCCACCTAGGGGCCGGGGAGCTGTTTTTT
>many|TRBJ2-3|TRBV28|-
CASSPFGVINTQYF
TGTGCCAGCAGTCCCTTCGGGGTCATAAATACGCAGTATTTT
>few|TRBJ1-2|TRBV13|-
CASSRTVYRDGYTF
TGTGCCAGCAGCCGGACAGTGTATAGGGATGGCTACACCTTC
>many|TRBJ1-1|TRBV10-3|TRBD1
CAISDDRAAFF
TGTGCCATCAGTGACGACAGGGCTGCTTTCTTT
>many|TRBJ2-7|TRBV14|TRBD1
CASSHRTGVIYEQYF
TGTGCCAGCAGCCACCGGACAGGGGTAATTTACGAGCAGTACTTC
>many|TRBJ2-7|TRBV28|-
CASSSGGASYEQYF
TGTGCCAGCAGTTCAGGCGGGGCCTCCTACGAGCAGTACTTC
>many|TRBJ1-2|TRBV19|TRBD1
CASGSPGQQIYGYTF
TGTGCCAGTGGATCCCCGGGACAGCAAATCTATGGCTACACCTTC
>few|TRBJ1-2|TRBV5-4|-
CASRNADANYGYTF
TGTGCCAGCAGAAATGCGGATGCTAACTATGGCTACACCTTC
>few|TRBJ2-1|TRBV6-1|-
CASSERIGTKGNEQFF
TGTGCCAGCAGTGAAAGGATAGGGACGAAGGGCAATGAGCAGTTCTTC
>many|TRBJ2-7|TRBV5-5|-
CASNRELSSYEQYF
TGTGCCAGCAACCGGGAGCTTAGCTCCTACGAGCAGTACTTC
>few|TRBJ2-5|TRBV7-6|-
CASSPLTSTETQYF
TGTGCCAGCAGCCCTCTCACTAGTACCGAGACCCAGTACTTC
>many|TRBJ1-5|TRBV3-1|TRBD1
CASSLGKIGTGFNQPQHF
TGTGCCAGCAGCCTCGGGAAGATCGGGACAGGGTTTAATCAGCCCCAGCATTTT
>-|TRBJ1-1|TRBV2|-
CASTTGPPEAFF
TGTGCCAGCACCACCGGGCCTCCTGAAGCTTTCTTT
>many|TRBJ2-5|TRBV5-6|TRBD2
CASSLAKGTSGSQETQYF
TGTGCCAGCAGCTTGGCCAAGGGGACTAGCGGGAGCCAAGAGACCCAGTACTTC
>-|TRBJ2-3|TRBV14|-
CASSQGVYRTDTQYF
TGTGCCAGCAGCCAAGGCGTTTACCGCACAGATACGCAGTATTTT